Below, one T cell receptor beta chain is given with its context. V trimming: 5 bases; J trimming: 1 base; junction bases outside the gene matches: 17. Per the germline V gene, CDR1 is SGHDT and CDR2 is YYEEEE. The CDR3 is 18 amino acids. The data originate from a study of cytomegalovirus exposure and HLA in healthy donors. Libraries were prepared by immunoSEQ multiplex PCR; TCRdb keeps only in-frame clonotypes and omits some of them. The data contain some 48,000 clones, around 94% of them singletons. The origin of this receptor is a woman younger than 35 in good health and CMV-seropositive. The sequencing input was PBMCs. The V and J genes are TRBV5-6 and TRBJ1-1; 7 bases align to TRBD1. The CDR3: CASRPIRDSVNWNTEAFF. The CDR3 DNA reads TGTGCCAGCAGACCAATCCGGGACAGCGTGAACTGGAACACTGAAGCTTTCTTT. The complete variable domain, with remaining parts taken from reference TRBV5-6 and TRBJ1-1, reads DAGVTQSPTHLIKTRGQQVTLRCSPKSGHDTVSWYQQALGQGPQFIFQYYEEEERQRGNFPDRFSGHQFPNYSSELNVNALLLGDSALYLCASRPIRDSVNWNTEAFFGQGTRLTVV.